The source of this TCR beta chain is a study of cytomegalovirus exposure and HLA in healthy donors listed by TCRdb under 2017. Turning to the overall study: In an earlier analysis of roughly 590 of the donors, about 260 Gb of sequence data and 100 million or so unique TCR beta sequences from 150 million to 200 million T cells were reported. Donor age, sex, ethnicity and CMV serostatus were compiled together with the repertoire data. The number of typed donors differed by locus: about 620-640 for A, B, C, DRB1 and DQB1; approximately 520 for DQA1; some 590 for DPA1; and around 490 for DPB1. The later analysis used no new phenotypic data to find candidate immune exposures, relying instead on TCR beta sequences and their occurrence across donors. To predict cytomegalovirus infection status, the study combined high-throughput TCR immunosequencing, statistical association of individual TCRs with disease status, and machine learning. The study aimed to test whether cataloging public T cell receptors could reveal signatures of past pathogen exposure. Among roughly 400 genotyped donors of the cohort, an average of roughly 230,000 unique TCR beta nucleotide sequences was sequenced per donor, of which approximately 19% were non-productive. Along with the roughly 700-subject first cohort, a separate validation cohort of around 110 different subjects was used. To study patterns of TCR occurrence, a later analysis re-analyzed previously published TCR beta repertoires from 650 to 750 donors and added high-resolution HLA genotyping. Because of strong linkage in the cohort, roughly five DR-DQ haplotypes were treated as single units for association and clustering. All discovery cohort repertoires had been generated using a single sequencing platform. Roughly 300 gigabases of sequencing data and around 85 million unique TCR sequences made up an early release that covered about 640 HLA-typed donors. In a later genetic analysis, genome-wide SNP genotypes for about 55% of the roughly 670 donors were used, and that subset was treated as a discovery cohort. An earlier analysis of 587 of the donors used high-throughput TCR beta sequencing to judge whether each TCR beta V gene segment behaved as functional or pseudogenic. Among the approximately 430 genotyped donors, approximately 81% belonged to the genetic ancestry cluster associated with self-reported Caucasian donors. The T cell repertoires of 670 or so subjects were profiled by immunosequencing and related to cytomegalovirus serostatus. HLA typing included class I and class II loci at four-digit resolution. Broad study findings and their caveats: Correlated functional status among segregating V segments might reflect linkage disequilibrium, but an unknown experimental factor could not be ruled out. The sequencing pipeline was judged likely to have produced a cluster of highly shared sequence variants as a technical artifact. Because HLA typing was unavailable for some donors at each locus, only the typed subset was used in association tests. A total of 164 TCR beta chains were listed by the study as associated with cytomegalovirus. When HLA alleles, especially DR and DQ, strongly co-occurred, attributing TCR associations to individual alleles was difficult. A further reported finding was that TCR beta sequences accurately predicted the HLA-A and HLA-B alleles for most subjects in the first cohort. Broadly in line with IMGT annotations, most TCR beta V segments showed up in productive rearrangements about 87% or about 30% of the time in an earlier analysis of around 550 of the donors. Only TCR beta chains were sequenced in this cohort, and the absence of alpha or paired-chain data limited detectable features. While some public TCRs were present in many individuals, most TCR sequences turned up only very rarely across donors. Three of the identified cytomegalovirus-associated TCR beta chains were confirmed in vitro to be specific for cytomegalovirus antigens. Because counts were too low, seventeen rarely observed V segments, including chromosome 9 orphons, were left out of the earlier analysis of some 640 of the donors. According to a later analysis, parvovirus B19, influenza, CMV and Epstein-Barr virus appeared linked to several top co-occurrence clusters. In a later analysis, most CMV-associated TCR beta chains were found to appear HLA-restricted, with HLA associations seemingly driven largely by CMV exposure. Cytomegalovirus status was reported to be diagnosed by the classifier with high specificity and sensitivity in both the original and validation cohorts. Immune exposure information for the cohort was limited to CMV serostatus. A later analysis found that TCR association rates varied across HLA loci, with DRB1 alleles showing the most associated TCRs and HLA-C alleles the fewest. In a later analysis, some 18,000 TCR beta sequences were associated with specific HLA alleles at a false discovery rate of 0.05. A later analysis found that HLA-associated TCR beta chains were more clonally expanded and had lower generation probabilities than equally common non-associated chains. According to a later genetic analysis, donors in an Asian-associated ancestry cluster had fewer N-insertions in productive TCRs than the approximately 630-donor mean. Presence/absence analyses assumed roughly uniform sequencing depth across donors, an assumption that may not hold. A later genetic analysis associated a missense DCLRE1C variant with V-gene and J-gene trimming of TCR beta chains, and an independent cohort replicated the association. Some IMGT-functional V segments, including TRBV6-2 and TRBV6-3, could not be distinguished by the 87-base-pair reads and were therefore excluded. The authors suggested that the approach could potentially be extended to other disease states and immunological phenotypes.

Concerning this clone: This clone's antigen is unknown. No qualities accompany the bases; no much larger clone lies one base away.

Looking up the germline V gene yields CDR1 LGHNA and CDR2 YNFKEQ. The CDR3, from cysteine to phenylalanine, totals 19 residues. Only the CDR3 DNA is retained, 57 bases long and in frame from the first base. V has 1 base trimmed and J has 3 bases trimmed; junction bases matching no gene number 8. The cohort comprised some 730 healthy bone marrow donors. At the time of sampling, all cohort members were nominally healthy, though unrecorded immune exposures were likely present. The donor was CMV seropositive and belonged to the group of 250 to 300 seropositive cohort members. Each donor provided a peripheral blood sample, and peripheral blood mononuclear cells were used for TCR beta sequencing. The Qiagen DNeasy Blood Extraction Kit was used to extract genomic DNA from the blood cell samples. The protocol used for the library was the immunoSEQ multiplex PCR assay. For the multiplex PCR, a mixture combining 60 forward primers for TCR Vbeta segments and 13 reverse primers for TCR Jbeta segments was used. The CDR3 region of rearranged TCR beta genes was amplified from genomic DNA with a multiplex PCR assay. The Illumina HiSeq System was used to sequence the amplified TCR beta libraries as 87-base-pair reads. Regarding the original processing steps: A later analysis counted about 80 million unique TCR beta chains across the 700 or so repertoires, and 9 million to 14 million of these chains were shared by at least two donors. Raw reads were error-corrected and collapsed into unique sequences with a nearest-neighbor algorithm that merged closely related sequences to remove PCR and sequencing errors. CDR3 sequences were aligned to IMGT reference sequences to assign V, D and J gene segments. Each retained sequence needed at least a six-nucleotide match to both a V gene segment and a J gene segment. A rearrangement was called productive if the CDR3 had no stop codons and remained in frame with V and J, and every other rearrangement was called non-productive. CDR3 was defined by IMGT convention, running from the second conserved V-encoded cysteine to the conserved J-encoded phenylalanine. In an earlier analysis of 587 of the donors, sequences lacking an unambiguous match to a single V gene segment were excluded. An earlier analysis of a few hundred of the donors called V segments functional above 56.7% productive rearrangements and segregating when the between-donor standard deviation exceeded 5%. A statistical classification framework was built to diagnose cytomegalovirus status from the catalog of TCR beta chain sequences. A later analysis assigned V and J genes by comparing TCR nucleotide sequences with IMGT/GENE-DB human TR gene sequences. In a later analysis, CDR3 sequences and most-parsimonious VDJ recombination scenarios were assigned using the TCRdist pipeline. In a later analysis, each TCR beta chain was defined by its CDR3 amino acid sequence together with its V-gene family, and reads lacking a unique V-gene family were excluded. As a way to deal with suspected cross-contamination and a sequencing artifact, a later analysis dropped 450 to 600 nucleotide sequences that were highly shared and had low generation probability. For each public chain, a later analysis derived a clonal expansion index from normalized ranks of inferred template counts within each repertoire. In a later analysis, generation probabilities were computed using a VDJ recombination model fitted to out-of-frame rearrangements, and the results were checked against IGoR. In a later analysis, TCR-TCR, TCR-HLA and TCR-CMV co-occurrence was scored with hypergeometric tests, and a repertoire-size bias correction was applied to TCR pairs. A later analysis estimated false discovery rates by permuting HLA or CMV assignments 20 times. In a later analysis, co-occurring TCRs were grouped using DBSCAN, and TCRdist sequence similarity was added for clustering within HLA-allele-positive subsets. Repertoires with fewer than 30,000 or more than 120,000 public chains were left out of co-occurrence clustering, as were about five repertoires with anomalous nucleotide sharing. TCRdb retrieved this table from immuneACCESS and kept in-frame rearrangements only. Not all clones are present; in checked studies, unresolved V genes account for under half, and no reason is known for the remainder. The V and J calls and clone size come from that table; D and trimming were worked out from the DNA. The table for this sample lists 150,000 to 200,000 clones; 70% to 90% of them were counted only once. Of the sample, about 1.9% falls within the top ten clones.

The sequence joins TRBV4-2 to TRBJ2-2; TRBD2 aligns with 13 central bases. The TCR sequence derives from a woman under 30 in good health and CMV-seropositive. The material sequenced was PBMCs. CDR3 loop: CASSQATSGGAADTGELFF. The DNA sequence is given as TGTGCCAGCAGCCAAGCAACTAGCGGGGGGGCAGCGGACACCGGGGAGCTGTTTTTT.